This TCR beta chain was sequenced during a study of radiation and T cells in renal cell carcinoma. Whole-study results and caveats: Baseline intratumoral clonotype presence is unknown without pretreatment biopsies. From baseline, blood top tumor clonotypes peaked at 2 weeks post-radiation.

Sequenced by immunoSEQ multiplex PCR; TCRdb stores in-frame clones only, minus some. Among approximately 150,000 clones listed, roughly 90% were seen once. Time point specified: blood 4 weeks post-SBRT, at nephrectomy. Noted treatment: 15 Gy SBRT to primary tumor, nephrectomy 4 weeks later. Nephrectomy followed 15 Gy stereotactic body radiation by 4 weeks. Clear cell pathology was present in this patient's renal cell carcinoma. Comment on this clone: Antigen: not known.

The length of the CDR3 is 12 residues. Deletions cut 2 bases from V and 2 bases from J, with 5 bases between. The germline gives CDR1 GTSNPN, CDR2 SVGIG (reference sequence). The J gene is TRBJ2-3, the V gene TRBV30; D gene uncertain. The TCR was taken from a woman aged 45-65 years with renal cell carcinoma. Material: blood, obtained from a patient whose treatment included radiotherapy and nephrectomy. The CDR3, as DNA: TGTGCCTGGAGTCCCTACACAGATACGCAGTATTTT. This encodes CAWSPYTDTQYF.